This T cell receptor beta chain was obtained from a study of blood T cell repertoires in COVID-19. Looking at the study overall: PBMCs, B-cell-depleted T cells, or T cells provided the cDNA or gDNA that made up the material.

The study drew participants aged about 18 to 90 years from 20 to 30 US areas. Participants had their cohort set by participant-reported clinical history. In the authors' workflow: The assay estimated nucleated cells by amplifying reference gene primers. Method: immunoSEQ multiplex PCR; TCRdb's copy keeps in-frame clones and lacks some. V and J calls and clone size come straight from that table; D and trimming were deduced from the DNA. The data contain about 400,000 clones, nearly 90% of them singletons. The CDR3 contains 15 residues. V lost 1 base, J lost 3 bases, and 7 bases lay in between. Germline V gene data show CDR1 as LGHDT and CDR2 as YNNKEL (reference sequence).

The TCR sequence derives from a middle-aged woman with acute COVID-19. The specimen was PBMCs or T cells enriched from blood (not recorded which). V usage is TRBV3-1 (or the pseudogene TRBV3-2) and J usage is TRBJ2-6; unclear D gene. The chain's CDR3 is CASSQARVGANVLTF. In DNA form, the CDR3 reads TGTGCCAGCAGCCAAGCCCGGGTTGGGGCCAACGTCCTGACTTTC.